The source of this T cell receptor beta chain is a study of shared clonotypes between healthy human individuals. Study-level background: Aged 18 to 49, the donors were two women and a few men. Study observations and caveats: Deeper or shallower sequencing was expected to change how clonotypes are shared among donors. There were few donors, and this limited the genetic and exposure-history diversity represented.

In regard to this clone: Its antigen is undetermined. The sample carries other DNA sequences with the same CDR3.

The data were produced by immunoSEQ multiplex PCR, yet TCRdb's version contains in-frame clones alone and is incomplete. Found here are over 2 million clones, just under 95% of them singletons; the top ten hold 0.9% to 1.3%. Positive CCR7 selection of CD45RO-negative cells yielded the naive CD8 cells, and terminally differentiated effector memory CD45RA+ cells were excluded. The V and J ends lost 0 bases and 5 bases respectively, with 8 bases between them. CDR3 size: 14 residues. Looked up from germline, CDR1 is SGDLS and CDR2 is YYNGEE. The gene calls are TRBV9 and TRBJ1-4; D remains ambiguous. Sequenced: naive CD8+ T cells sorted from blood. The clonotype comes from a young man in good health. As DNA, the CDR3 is TGTGCCAGCAGCGTAGACGGACTAAATGAAAAACTGTTTTTT. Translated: CASSVDGLNEKLFF.